This T cell receptor beta chain emerged from a study of blood T cell repertoires in COVID-19. Study at large: The study drew acute and convalescent COVID-19 samples from the United States, Italy and Spain.

TCRdb's table, derived via immunoSEQ multiplex PCR, lists solely in-frame clones and lacks some. This table holds roughly 230,000 clones, roughly 81% found once. CDR1 and CDR2 (germline): SEHNR, FQNEAQ (reference sequence). The CDR3 is 16 residues long. With 1 base removed from V and 12 bases from J, the gap between germline ends came to 19 bases. Sequenced input: peripheral blood. The receptor was isolated from a man in his forties or fifties with acute or convalescent COVID-19. The chain joins TRBV7-9 to TRBJ1-6; tentative D call: TRBD1 (5 bases). CDR3 sequence (DNA): TGTGCCAGCAGCTTAGATGAGGGGAGGGGTCGGGGACCCCTCCACTTT. It encodes CASSLDEGRGRGPLHF. Supplemented by reference TRBV7-9 and TRBJ1-6, the full variable domain reads DTGVSQNPRHKITKRGQNVTFRCDPISEHNRLYWYRQTLGQGPEFLTYFQNEAQLEKSRLLSDRFSAERPKGSFSTLEIQRTEQGDSAMYLCASSLDEGRGRGPLHFGNGTRLTVT.